This TCR beta chain was recorded in a study of cytomegalovirus exposure and HLA in healthy donors. The wider study: Genetic ancestry analysis placed around 76% of the roughly 400 donors that were genotyped in the Caucasian-associated cluster.

The PCR was carried out with 60 Vbeta primers and 13 Jbeta primers. The table came from immunoSEQ multiplex PCR; TCRdb's copy has only in-frame clones and leaves some out. In the table there are tens of thousands of clones, roughly 74% of which are singletons. V was clipped by 5 bases and J by 3 bases; unmatched bases: 3. The CDR3 is 14 residues long. Germline V gene sequence: CDR1 MGHDK, CDR2 SYGVNS. Material for sequencing was PBMCs. This receptor was taken from a woman in her forties in good health and CMV-seropositive. This chain connects TRBV25-1 to TRBJ2-3; TRBD2 matches at 9 bases. CDR3 residues: CASSISGGTDTQYF. CDR3 nucleotide sequence: TGTGCCAGCAGTATTAGCGGGGGTACAGATACGCAGTATTTT. The variable domain in full, with the rest retrieved from reference TRBV25-1 and TRBJ2-3, is EADIYQTPRYLVIGTGKKITLECSQTMGHDKMYWYQQDPGMELHLIHYSYGVNSTEKGDLSSESTVSRIRTEHFPLTLESARPSHTSQYLCASSISGGTDTQYFGPGTRLTVL.